This T cell receptor beta chain was profiled in a study of identical twins' blood T cells. The germline gives CDR1 SQVTM, CDR2 ANQGSEA. The ends were cut back, 4 bases at V and 6 bases at J, with 6 bases in the middle. The CDR3 contains 10 residues. Per the study methods: Each donor had about 100,000 to nearly 500,000 clonotypes. MiXCR was run by TCRdb on the 5' RACE reads, yielding one entry per CDR3 protein. TCRdb's processing, not the authors', yielded these V and J calls. The sample lists hundreds of thousands of distinct CDR3 sequences; over 25% were seen once. The sample was PBMCs. This clonotype was obtained from a woman aged 18 to 50 in good health. This rearrangement joins TRBV29-1 to TRBJ1-1; D gene unclear. CDR3 bases: TGCAGCGTTGGGGCGGCTGAAGCTTTCTTT. Amino acid sequence: CSVGAAEAFF.